The 7 T cell receptor beta chains presented below share a single source sample, sequenced in a study of T cell responses to AZD1222 COVID-19 vaccine. TCRdb keeps only in-frame clones here, not all; method: immunoSEQ multiplex PCR. The sample yields 100,000 or so clones, approximately 90% seen once. Sample: peripheral blood, taken on day 0 of AZD1222 vaccination. These receptors were collected from an adult in good health.

This clone appeared a few times. The rearrangement links TRBV14 to TRBJ1-5; 9 positions match TRBD1. The CDR3 runs 19 residues. Trimming removed 1 base from V and 0 bases from J; junction bases left unmatched: 10. The germline V gene encodes CDR1 SGHDN and CDR2 FVKESK. Here the CDR3 DNA reads TGTGCCAGCAGCCAAGTCGAGGGACAGGGCGTGTATAGCAATCAGCCCCAGCATTTT. Protein product: CASSQVEGQGVYSNQPQHF.

CDR3 region: CSVSAPNTGELFF. CDR3 DNA: TGCAGCGTTTCCGCGCCGAACACCGGGGAGCTGTTTTTT. The J gene is TRBJ2-2, the V gene TRBV29-1; D is unresolved. The V end lost 5 bases, the J end lost 0 bases, and 7 bases lay between the germline ends. This CDR3 has 13 residues. The V gene's germline CDR1 is SQVTM and CDR2 ANQGSEA.

V and J are TRBV19 and TRBJ1-2; D gene ambiguous. The germline V gene encodes CDR1 LNHDA and CDR2 SQIVND (reference sequence). The V gene lost 4 bases and the J gene lost 2 bases, with 17 bases spanning the gap. The CDR3 totals 16 residues. The CDR3 loop is CASSRTLQRSNYGYTF. The CDR3 nucleotides read TGTGCCAGTAGTAGGACTCTCCAGCGGTCAAACTATGGCTACACCTTC.

This rearrangement joins TRBV2 to TRBJ2-2, with 8 bases lining up with TRBD2. Per the germline V gene, CDR1 is SNHLY and CDR2 is FYNNEI. The V gene end was trimmed by 2 bases and the J gene end by 5 bases; junction bases not matched to a gene: 7. This CDR3 region has 16 residues. In DNA, the CDR3 is TGTGCCAGCAGTGAATCGGGGCGGGAGGCGACCGGGGAGCTGTTTTTT. Translation: CASSESGREATGELFF.

This clone was picked up a small number of times. The DNA of the CDR3 is TGTGCCAGCAATGTACGGGGGGAGCCCCAGCATTTT. Translated, it gives CASNVRGEPQHF. The gene calls are TRBV12-3 or TRBV12-4 and TRBJ1-5; D might be TRBD1 (5 bases). The ends were cut back, 7 bases at V and 8 bases at J, with 12 bases in the middle. The CDR3 has 12 amino acids.

This chain joins TRBV11-2 and TRBJ2-7, with 8 bases matching TRBD2. CDR1 is SGHAT, CDR2 FQNNGV, per germline. The length of the CDR3 is 18 residues. The V and J ends lost 6 bases and 1 base, in that order; junction bases with no gene match: 17. The CDR3 nucleotides read TGTGCCAGCAGATCTCAACGACGGACCGGCGGGAGGTCCTACGAGCAGTACTTC. This translates into CASRSQRRTGGRSYEQYF.

The rearrangement links TRBV29-1 to TRBJ1-5; D is undetermined. V was clipped by 4 bases and J by 5 bases, with 15 bases between them. The CDR3 is 14 residues long. Germline V gene sequence: CDR1 SQVTM, CDR2 ANQGSEA. In DNA, the CDR3 is TGCAGCGTTGTTTTTGGAGGGCCGGATCAGCCCCAGCATTTT. Its protein product is CSVVFGGPDQPQHF.